This record covers a single TCR beta chain. Germline loops: CDR1 SGHNT, CDR2 YYREEE (reference sequence). This CDR3 has 15 residues. V lost 4 bases to trimming and J lost 6 bases; unmatched junction nucleotides: 13. The source of the sample is a study of blood T cell repertoires in COVID-19. About the study: Spain, Italy and the United States supplied samples that represented acute and convalescent COVID-19.

Followed longitudinally, the Seattle patients had been enrolled during active infection. Sequenced by immunoSEQ multiplex PCR; TCRdb stores in-frame clones only, minus some. Among 55,000 to 70,000 clones listed, about 85% were seen once. The gene calls are TRBV5-4 and TRBJ2-7, with TRBD2 matching 7 bases. Sequences were obtained from peripheral blood. The receptor was isolated from a woman over 75 with COVID-19, enrolled during active disease. CDR3 residues: CASSTMTGRVGEQYF. For the CDR3, the DNA is TGTGCCAGCAGCACCATGACGGGGAGGGTAGGCGAGCAGTACTTC.